Here is one T cell receptor beta chain with its context. Its antigen is unknown. The observed sequence ends 3 residues before the CDR3 terminus, with the missing tail filled in from the germline J gene. This specimen comes from a study of T cells in women clearing cervical HPV infection. Study-level information: Case blood drawn at lesion detection; control blood after infection cleared.

General study points: Controls had more TRBV6-7 (approximately 0.16%) than cases (about 0.11%).

Sequenced by immunoSEQ multiplex PCR; TCRdb stores in-frame clones only, minus some. This sample contains around 40,000 clones. The CDR3 consists of 15 residues. Germline V gene lookup returns CDR1 SGHDT and CDR2 YYEEEE. V was clipped by 4 bases and J by 7 bases; unmatched bases: 8. This rearrangement joins TRBV5-6 to TRBJ1-4, with 9 bases lining up with TRBD1. Sequencing input: blood buffy coat. The receptor's source is a woman aged 18-70 years with a cervical HPV16 infection that either progressed to CIN3+ or cleared (not recorded which). CDR3 DNA (partial): TGTGCCAGCAGCCGGACCGGGACAGGGACTGAAAAA. Translating gives CASSRTGTGTEK. The full CDR3 protein reads CASSRTGTGTEKLFF.